These 11 T cell receptor beta chains came from one sample sequenced in a study of blood T cell repertoires in COVID-19. Produced via immunoSEQ multiplex PCR; TCRdb's table is partial and in-frame only. The sample has under 250,000 clones, approximately 82% seen once. The sample comprised peripheral blood. The receptor source for this set is a woman of 80 years or more with acute or convalescent COVID-19.

The chain uses TRBV9 and TRBJ2-5; D gene unclear. Germline CDR1 SGDLS, CDR2 YYNGEE. Trimming removed 1 base at V and 5 bases at J, with 9 bases between. The CDR3 has 13 residues. The CDR3 loop reads CASSVFSSETQYF. CDR3 nucleotide sequence: TGTGCCAGCAGCGTATTCAGTAGCGAGACCCAGTACTTC.

The chain links TRBV5-1 to TRBJ1-1; D ambiguous. CDR1 and CDR2 from the germline V gene are SGHRS and YFSETQ. This CDR3 is 14 amino acids long. Trimming took off 0 bases at V and 0 bases at J, with 6 bases between the two ends. The CDR3 here is CASSLGAMNTEAFF. DNA for the CDR3: TGCGCCAGCAGCTTGGGGGCGATGAACACTGAAGCTTTCTTT. Using reference TRBV5-1 and TRBJ1-1 for the parts outside the CDR3, the full variable domain is KAGVTQTPRYLIKTRGQQVTLSCSPISGHRSVSWYQQTPGQGLQFLFEYFSETQRNKGNFPGRFSGRQFSNSRSEMNVSTLELGDSALYLCASSLGAMNTEAFFGQGTRLTVV.

This sequence joins TRBV7-8 and TRBJ1-5, with a tentative D call TRBD1 (6 bases). The CDR3 runs to 14 residues. V was clipped by 1 base and J by 6 bases, with 10 bases between them. Per germline, CDR1 SGHVS and CDR2 FQNEAQ. The DNA of the CDR3 is TGTGCCAGCAGCTTAGAGGGGGGGAGTCAGCCCCAGCATTTT. It is translated as CASSLEGGSQPQHF. The whole variable domain, filled in from reference TRBV7-8 and TRBJ1-5, reads GAGVSQSPRYKVAKRGQDVALRCDPISGHVSLFWYQQALGQGPEFLTYFQNEAQLDKSGLPSDRFFAERPEGSVSTLKIQRTQQEDSAVYLCASSLEGGSQPQHFGDGTRLSIL.

This clone has a single count. The chain couples TRBV19 to TRBJ1-1; the match to TRBD1 covers 9 bases. Germline CDR1 and CDR2: LNHDA and SQIVND (reference sequence). This CDR3 contains 13 residues. V lost 7 bases to trimming and J lost 3 bases; unmatched junction nucleotides: 3. CDR3 region: CASTQGADTEAFF. Written as DNA, the CDR3 is TGTGCCAGTACACAGGGGGCGGACACTGAAGCTTTCTTT.

J is TRBJ2-3 and V is TRBV12-2; the D segment call TRBD2 is taken from the table without a DNA check. TRBV12-2 is a pseudogene segment. The CDR3 is made up of 14 amino acids. The CDR3 spells CASRLVRSTDTQYF. DNA for the CDR3: TGTGCAAGTCGCTTGGTGCGGAGCACAGATACGCAGTATTTT.

As DNA, the CDR3 is TGTGCCAGCAATCCTAGCGGGGACACCGGGGAGCTGTTTTTT. This codes for CASNPSGDTGELFF. The chain employs TRBV2 and TRBJ2-2; 9 positions agree with TRBD2. Germline V gene data show CDR1 as SNHLY and CDR2 as FYNNEI. After removal of 7 bases from V and 3 bases from J, the junction contained 3 bases not matched to a gene. This CDR3 has 14 residues.

V usage is TRBV7-9 and J usage is TRBJ2-7, with 8 bases matching TRBD1. The germline V gene encodes CDR1 SEHNR and CDR2 FQNEAQ (reference sequence). The V segment lost 5 bases and the J segment 7 bases; nucleotides outside the gene matches: 7. The CDR3 has 13 residues. CDR3 nucleotides: TGTGCCAGCAGCCCAGGGGGCAGGTGGGAGCAGTACTTC. This encodes CASSPGGRWEQYF.

The V gene is TRBV3-1 (or the pseudogene TRBV3-2), the J gene TRBJ1-1; 8 bases fit TRBD1. There are 13 residues in the CDR3. J gave up 12 bases and V 5 bases, and 11 bases lay outside the gene matches. CDR1 is LGHDT, CDR2 YNNKEL, per germline (reference sequence). CDR3 sequence reads: CASSNQGDRGTFF. CDR3 nucleotides: TGTGCCAGCAGCAACCAGGGAGACAGGGGTACTTTCTTT.

V usage is TRBV11-1 and J usage is TRBJ2-7; 8 nucleotides line up with TRBD2. The germline CDR1 and CDR2 sequences are SGHAT and FQDESV (reference sequence). Trimming removed 3 bases from V and 0 bases from J; junction bases left unmatched: 7. The CDR3 covers 16 residues. DNA of the CDR3: TGTGCCAGCAGCTTGTCTTTTGGGACTAGCTCCTACGAGCAGTACTTC. Its translation: CASSLSFGTSSYEQYF.

This sequence joins TRBV9 and TRBJ1-2, with 9 positions matching TRBD1. From germline, CDR1 is SGDLS and CDR2 YYNGEE. CDR3 length equals 15 residues. Losses at the gene ends were 1 base for V and 1 base for J; bases not matched to a gene: 2. CDR3 in amino acids: CASSVWDRDNYGYTF. CDR3 nucleotide sequence: TGTGCCAGCAGCGTATGGGACAGGGATAACTATGGCTACACCTTC.

V usage is TRBV5-1 and J usage is TRBJ2-7; D not certain. CDR1 is SGHRS, CDR2 YFSETQ, per germline. This CDR3 contains 13 residues. V lost 1 base to trimming and J lost 9 bases, with 14 bases between them. This CDR3 reads CASSLTGSVAQYF. The CDR3, as DNA: TGCGCCAGCAGCTTGACCGGGTCCGTCGCGCAGTACTTC.